This T cell receptor (beta chain) stems from a study of blood T cell repertoires in COVID-19. Study as a whole: T cells, B-cell-depleted T cells, or PBMCs supplied cDNA or gDNA.

Only in-frame clones appear in the TCRdb table, and some are missing; sequencing was by immunoSEQ multiplex PCR. The profile shows 300,000 to 400,000 clones, approximately 82% of them singletons. Germline lookup yields CDR1 MNHNS and CDR2 SASEGT. J lost 4 bases, V lost 4 bases, and 6 bases had no gene match. This CDR3 comprises 16 residues. This receptor was obtained from a man between 25 and 39 years old with active or convalescent COVID-19. This chain links TRBV6-1 with TRBJ2-2, with 10 bases matching TRBD1. The sequencing sample was made of peripheral blood. In DNA, the CDR3 is TGTGCCAGCAGTGGTCGGACAGGGGGTATCACCGGGGAGCTGTTTTTT. It specifies CASSGRTGGITGELFF.